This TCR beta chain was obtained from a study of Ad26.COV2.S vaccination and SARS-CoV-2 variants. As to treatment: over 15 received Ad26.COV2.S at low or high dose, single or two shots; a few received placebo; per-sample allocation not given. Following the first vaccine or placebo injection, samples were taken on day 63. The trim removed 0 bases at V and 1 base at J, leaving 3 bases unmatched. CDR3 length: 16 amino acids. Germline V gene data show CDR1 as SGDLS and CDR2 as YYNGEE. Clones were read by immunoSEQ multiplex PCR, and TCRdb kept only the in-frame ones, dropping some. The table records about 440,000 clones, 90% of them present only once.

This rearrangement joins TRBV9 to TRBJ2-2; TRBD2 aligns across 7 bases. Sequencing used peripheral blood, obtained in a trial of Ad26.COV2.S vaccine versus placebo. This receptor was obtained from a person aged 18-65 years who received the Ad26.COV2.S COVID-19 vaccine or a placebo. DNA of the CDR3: TGTGCCAGCAGCGTAGGTCCTAGCGGGAACACCGGGGAGCTGTTTTTT. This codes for CASSVGPSGNTGELFF.